Listed here are 2 T cell receptor beta chains from one sample, sequenced in a study of blood T cell repertoires in COVID-19. The repertoire was sequenced with immunoSEQ multiplex PCR; TCRdb's copy has only in-frame clones and lacks some. The sample has about 190,000 clones, roughly 88% seen once. Sequenced: PBMCs or T cells enriched from blood (not recorded which). All receptors derive from a woman aged 25 to 39 who had recovered from COVID-19.

This chain connects TRBV6-1 to TRBJ2-7; 10 nucleotides agree with TRBD1. This CDR3 is 16 amino acids long. V lost 0 bases and J lost 4; bases outside the gene matches: 6. Germline V gene data show CDR1 as MNHNS and CDR2 as SASEGT. The CDR3: CASSEAGGTGEYEQYF. The DNA of the CDR3 is TGTGCCAGCAGTGAAGCTGGTGGGACAGGGGAATACGAGCAGTACTTC.

The CDR3 here is CASSALGLSGTDTQYF. DNA for the CDR3: TGTGCCAGTAGTGCTCTGGGCCTAAGTGGGACAGATACGCAGTATTTT. The chain employs TRBV19 and TRBJ2-3, with D unresolved. Germline V CDR1 and CDR2: LNHDA, SQIVND (reference sequence). The germline V and J ends were trimmed by 5 bases and 3 bases, with 18 bases remaining between them. The CDR3 runs to 16 residues.